Listed below are T cell receptor beta chains from one sample, sequenced in a study of identifying expanded T cells in peripheral blood. Produced via immunoSEQ multiplex PCR; TCRdb's table is partial and in-frame only. The sample contains some 78,000 clones, around 89% of which appear only once. The sequenced sample consisted of blood. Every receptor here comes from a person between 18 and 75 years old in good health. Each CDR3 is given with its conserved first and last residue. A D gene is named only where the DNA matches it firmly. The size field is filled for only some rows; it gives once, few, many or a size class.

v_gene	abundance	d_gene	j_gene	CDR3aa	CDR3nt
TRBV7-9	.	TRBD1	TRBJ2-5	CASSLGTGYSETQYF	TGTGCCAGCAGCTTAGGGACAGGGTATTCGGAGACCCAGTACTTC
TRBV5-1	.	.	TRBJ1-5	CASSLYDSNQPQHF	TGCGCCAGCAGCTTGTATGATAGCAATCAGCCCCAGCATTTT
TRBV9	.	TRBD1	TRBJ1-1	CASSVDTGGLAFF	TGTGCCAGCAGCGTCGACACAGGGGGCTTAGCTTTCTTT
TRBV7-8	.	.	TRBJ2-7	CASSLAGTVSSYEQYF	TGTGCCAGCAGCTTAGCGGGCACGGTGAGCTCCTACGAGCAGTACTTC
TRBV7-8	.	.	TRBJ2-1	CASSSRATNYNEQFF	TGTGCCAGCAGCTCCCGAGCCACTAACTACAATGAGCAGTTCTTC
TRBV6-5	.	.	TRBJ1-1	CASSQPVGVNTEAFF	TGTGCCAGCAGCCAACCCGTGGGGGTTAACACTGAAGCTTTCTTT
TRBV6-1	once	TRBD1	TRBJ2-7	CASNKDRAHEQYF	TGTGCCAGCAACAAAGACAGGGCCCACGAGCAGTACTTC
TRBV5-1	once	TRBD2	TRBJ2-5	CASSPGTSGETQYF	TGCGCCAGCAGCCCCGGGACTAGTGGGGAGACCCAGTACTTC
TRBV9	.	.	TRBJ2-1	CASSALNYGNEQFF	TGTGCCAGCAGCGCCCTTAACTATGGCAATGAGCAGTTCTTC
TRBV5-4	.	TRBD1	TRBJ1-1	CASRVQGAVNTEAFF	TGTGCCAGCAGGGTCCAGGGGGCGGTGAACACTGAAGCTTTCTTT
TRBV28	.	.	TRBJ1-2	CASSYSGSYGYTF	TGTGCCAGCAGTTATTCAGGGTCCTATGGCTACACCTTC
TRBV2	.	TRBD2	TRBJ2-3	CASSLTSGGKNTQYF	TGTGCCAGCAGTCTGACTAGCGGGGGCAAGAATACGCAGTATTTT
TRBV7-9	.	.	TRBJ1-1	CASSQLSRVTEAFF	TGTGCCAGCAGCCAACTTAGTCGGGTAACTGAAGCTTTCTTT
TRBV5-6	.	.	TRBJ2-3	CASSRGGISTDTQYF	TGTGCCAGCAGCCGTGGGGGGATTAGCACAGATACGCAGTATTTT
TRBV7-2	.	TRBD2	TRBJ2-1	CASSQAGLARHEQFF	TGTGCCAGCAGCCAAGCCGGACTAGCTCGTCATGAGCAGTTCTTC
TRBV15	.	TRBD1	TRBJ2-5	CATSREQGAQETQYF	TGTGCCACCAGCAGAGAACAGGGGGCTCAAGAGACCCAGTACTTC
TRBV5-6	.	.	TRBJ1-6	CASSLAAGADSYNSPLHF	TGTGCCAGCAGCTTGGCCGCAGGGGCAGACTCCTATAATTCACCCCTCCACTTT
TRBV4-3	.	.	TRBJ1-2	CASSQDRSGNYGYTF	TGCGCCAGCAGCCAAGATCGATCGGGAAACTATGGCTACACCTTC
TRBV28	.	.	TRBJ1-2	CASSLVGFGYTF	TGTGCCAGCAGTTTGGTAGGGTTTGGCTACACCTTC
TRBV28	.	.	TRBJ1-6	CASSLLGYGGSPLHF	TGTGCCAGCAGTTTACTGGGGTACGGTGGTTCACCCCTCCACTTT
TRBV7-8	.	.	TRBJ2-7	CASSLVTRAYEQYF	TGTGCCAGCAGCTTAGTAACGCGTGCCTACGAGCAGTACTTC
TRBV6-5	few	TRBD1	TRBJ2-7	CATQSGGLSSYEQYF	TGTGCCACCCAATCAGGGGGCCTGAGCTCCTACGAGCAGTACTTC
TRBV18	.	.	TRBJ2-3	CASSTRADTQYF	TGTGCCAGCTCGACCAGGGCAGATACGCAGTATTTT
TRBV4-2	.	.	TRBJ2-7	CASSPGLLSSYEQYF	TGTGCCAGCAGCCCAGGGCTCTTAAGCTCCTACGAGCAGTACTTC
TRBV2	.	TRBD2	TRBJ2-7	CASRPTSGGSYEQYF	TGTGCCAGCAGGCCGACTAGCGGGGGATCCTACGAGCAGTACTTC
TRBV9	.	.	TRBJ1-2	CASSVGGEVNYGYTF	TGTGCCAGCAGCGTAGGGGGTGAGGTTAACTATGGCTACACCTTC
TRBV5-4	.	TRBD1	TRBJ2-5	CASSTGTAQETQYF	TGTGCCAGCAGTACCGGGACAGCCCAAGAGACCCAGTACTTC
TRBV28	.	TRBD2	TRBJ2-7	CASSLRGGSYEQYF	TGTGCCAGCAGTTTGCGGGGGGGGTCCTACGAGCAGTACTTC
TRBV10-2	.	TRBD2	TRBJ2-1	CASRATSGNRNEQFF	TGCGCCAGCAGGGCAACTAGCGGGAACCGCAATGAGCAGTTCTTC
TRBV6-5	.	.	TRBJ1-4	CASSYSGRGFNEKLFF	TGTGCCAGCAGTTACTCGGGGAGGGGTTTTAATGAAAAACTGTTTTTT
TRBV7-8	.	TRBD1	TRBJ1-2	CASSAGQAINPFYGYTF	TGTGCCAGCAGCGCGGGACAGGCGATCAACCCTTTCTATGGCTACACCTTC
TRBV7-8	.	.	TRBJ2-1	CASSAQQGSYNEQFF	TGTGCCAGCAGCGCCCAACAGGGCTCCTACAATGAGCAGTTCTTC
TRBV27	.	.	TRBJ2-3	CASSLFAGTTDTQYF	TGTGCCAGCAGTTTATTTGCGGGGACCACAGATACGCAGTATTTT
TRBV4-3	.	TRBD1	TRBJ1-5	CASSQGTGSQPQHF	TGCGCCAGCAGCCAAGGGACAGGGAGTCAGCCCCAGCATTTT
TRBV11-2	.	TRBD1	TRBJ1-6	CASSSGQGDSPLHF	TGTGCCAGCAGCTCCGGACAGGGAGATTCACCCCTCCACTTT
TRBV25-1	.	.	TRBJ1-5	CASSDKQGQPQHF	TGTGCCAGCAGTGATAAGCAAGGGCAGCCCCAGCATTTT
TRBV10-3	.	TRBD1	TRBJ1-2	CAISTRQGNYGYTF	TGTGCCATCAGTACACGACAGGGGAACTATGGCTACACCTTC
TRBV28	.	.	TRBJ2-7	CASRDIDYEQYF	TGTGCCAGCCGAGACATCGACTACGAGCAGTACTTC
TRBV6-5	.	.	TRBJ2-7	CASSEAYEQYF	TGTGCCAGCAGTGAAGCCTATGAGCAGTACTTC
TRBV27	.	.	TRBJ2-7	CASSFGKRLGEGEQYF	TGTGCCAGCAGTTTTGGGAAGAGGCTCGGGGAAGGGGAGCAGTACTTC
TRBV9	.	.	TRBJ2-2	CASSVWGSGELFF	TGTGCCAGCAGCGTTTGGGGAAGCGGGGAGCTGTTTTTT
TRBV7-9	.	.	TRBJ1-3	CASSLGGALGNTIYF	TGTGCCAGCAGCTTAGGGGGGGCGCTTGGAAACACCATATATTTT
TRBV10-2	.	.	TRBJ1-5	CASSEGHNQPQHF	TGCGCCAGCAGTGAGGGGCACAATCAGCCCCAGCATTTT
TRBV10-3	once	.	TRBJ2-5	CAISDSDSDPETQYF	TGTGCCATCAGTGATTCGGACAGTGACCCAGAGACCCAGTACTTC
TRBV28	.	.	TRBJ2-2	CASSKGIGGELFF	TGTGCCAGCAGTAAAGGTATCGGCGGGGAGCTGTTTTTT
TRBV19	.	.	TRBJ2-1	CASSIFNNEQFF	TGTGCCAGTAGTATCTTCAACAATGAGCAGTTCTTC
TRBV28	.	.	TRBJ1-6	CASRAGYYNSPLHF	TGTGCCAGCAGGGCGGGGTACTATAATTCACCCCTCCACTTT
TRBV21-1	many	.	TRBJ2-7	CASAPEQYF	TGTGCCAGCGCTCCCGAGCAGTACTTC
TRBV7-9	.	.	TRBJ1-5	CASSSQGSLPQHF	TGTGCCAGCAGCTCTCAAGGGTCCCTGCCCCAGCATTTT
TRBV19	.	TRBD1	TRBJ1-5	CASSLRTGVSNQPQHF	TGTGCCAGTAGTCTCCGGACAGGGGTTAGCAATCAGCCCCAGCATTTT
TRBV11-3	few	.	TRBJ2-1	CASSLDQGGTGSYNEQFF	TGTGCCAGCAGCTTAGATCAGGGGGGGACTGGTTCCTACAATGAGCAGTTCTTC